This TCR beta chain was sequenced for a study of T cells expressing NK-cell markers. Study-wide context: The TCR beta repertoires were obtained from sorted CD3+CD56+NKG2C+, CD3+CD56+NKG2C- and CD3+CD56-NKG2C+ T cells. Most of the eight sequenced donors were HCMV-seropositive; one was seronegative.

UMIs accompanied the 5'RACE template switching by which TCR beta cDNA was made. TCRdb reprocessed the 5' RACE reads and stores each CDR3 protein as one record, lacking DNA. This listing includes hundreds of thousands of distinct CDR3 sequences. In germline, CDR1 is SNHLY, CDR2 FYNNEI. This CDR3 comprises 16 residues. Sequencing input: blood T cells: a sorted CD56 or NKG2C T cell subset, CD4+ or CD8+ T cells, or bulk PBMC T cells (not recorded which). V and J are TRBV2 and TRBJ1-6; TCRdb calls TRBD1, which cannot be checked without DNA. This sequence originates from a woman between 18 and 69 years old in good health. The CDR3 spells CASSEVRGGFNSPLHF.